One and the same sample provided the 21 T cell receptor beta chains below, sequenced in a study of T cells in Graves' hyperthyroidism and ophthalmopathy. Researchers amplified the TCR beta CDR3 regions from RNA transcripts. The primer set for the first-round RT-PCR of the TCR CDR3 was HTBI. In TCRdb, the multiplex PCR reads were re-called with MiXCR into one record per CDR3 protein. The data contain under 250,000 distinct CDR3 sequences, 17% of them seen just once; the ten biggest clones take up roughly 50%. Sequenced sample: blood. These receptors all come from a man aged 50-60 years with Graves' hyperthyroidism.

Of note for this clonotype: At one end, the junction sequence differs from germline, possibly due to a read error. The chain is built from TRBV4-1 and TRBJ1-4, with TRBD1 matching over 8 bases. CDR3 length: 16 amino acids. The germline V gene encodes CDR1 MGHRA and CDR2 YSYEKL. Written as DNA, the CDR3 is TGCGCCAGCAGCCAGGACACAGGGGGAGTTGATGAAAAACTGCTTTTT. Encoded protein: CASSQDTGGVDEKLLF.

The chain carries TRBV5-4 and TRBJ1-5, with D possibly matching TRBD1 (6 bases). Germline-derived CDR1 and CDR2 are SGHNT and YYREEE (reference sequence). CDR3 length: 15 residues. The germline V and J ends were trimmed by 5 bases and 4 bases, with 16 bases remaining between them. CDR3 DNA: TGTGCCAGCAGGTCCGGGACAAATTTTAATCAGCCCCAGCATTTT. Translated, it gives CASRSGTNFNQPQHF.

This clonotype occurred many times. The chain combines TRBV28 with TRBJ2-7; D might be TRBD1 (5 bases). V lost 6 bases, J lost 5 bases, and 17 bases lay in between. CDR1 is MDHEN and CDR2 is SYDVKM in the germline V gene. The CDR3 consists of 14 residues. Written as DNA, the CDR3 is TGTGCCAGCAGCTATAATGGGGCCCCCAACGAGCAGTACTTC. Translated: CASSYNGAPNEQYF.

This clonotype was counted ten times or more. The rearrangement uses TRBV10-3 and TRBJ1-2; tentative D call: TRBD1 (5 bases). This CDR3 is 16 amino acids long. Trimming removed 0 bases from V and 3 bases from J, with 14 bases in between. Looked up from germline, CDR1 is ENHRY and CDR2 is SYGVKD. The CDR3, as DNA: TGTGCCATCAGTGAGTCCGGGACCGGGCCCTACTATGGCTACACCTTC. Protein sequence: CAISESGTGPYYGYTF.

About this clonotype itself: A read error may explain this, as a much larger clone is one base away. J is TRBJ2-3 and V is TRBV2; 9 nucleotides match TRBD2. This CDR3 comprises 19 residues. Germline-derived CDR1 and CDR2 are SNHLY and FYNNEI. In DNA form, the CDR3 reads TGTGCCAGCAGTGATCTCGGCGGGAGGGCCCGATCTAGCACAGGTACGCAGTATTTT. Encoded protein: CASSDLGGRARSSTGTQYF.

Ten or more counts support this clonotype. This rearrangement joins TRBV11-2 to TRBJ2-5; 12 nucleotides match TRBD1. Unmatched junction bases numbered 8, after V lost 4 bases and J lost 5 bases. The CDR3 sequence is 16 residues long. The germline CDR1 and CDR2 sequences are SGHAT and FQNNGV. The CDR3 is CASSSLGTGGAETQYF. CDR3 coding DNA: TGTGCCAGCAGCTCCCTGGGGACAGGGGGCGCGGAGACCCAGTACTTC.

Concerning this clonotype itself: This clone may be a read error of a much larger clone one base away. V gene TRBV12-3 or TRBV12-4 combines with J gene TRBJ2-2; the D gene is possibly TRBD1 (5 bases). V lost 7 bases to trimming and J lost 4 bases, with 16 bases between them. This CDR3 is built from 15 residues. The CDR3 loop is CASTWGRTRTGELFF. CDR3 sequence (DNA): TGTGCCAGCACTTGGGGCAGGACGCGCACCGGGGAGCTGTTTTTT.

This clonotype was counted many times. The rearrangement joins TRBV15 to TRBJ2-3; D is possibly TRBD2 (6 bases). Deletions cut 0 bases from V and 8 bases from J, with 6 bases between. The CDR3 runs to 12 residues. Germline V gives CDR1 LNHNV, CDR2 YYDKDF (reference sequence). For the CDR3, the DNA is TGTGCCACCAGCAGAGAAGCGGGTACGCAGTATTTT. It specifies CATSREAGTQYF.

The J gene is TRBJ2-7, the V gene TRBV11-2, with 10 positions matching TRBD2. The CDR3 has 15 amino acids. Germline V CDR1 and CDR2: SGHAT, FQNNGV. Unmatched junction bases numbered 9, after V lost 6 bases and J lost 4 bases. The DNA of the CDR3 is TGTGCCAGCAGGTTAAGACTAGCGGGTGTTTACGAGCAGTACTTC. It yields the protein CASRLRLAGVYEQYF.

In its sample, this clonotype was seen many times. The V call is TRBV6-8, the J call TRBJ2-7; D may correspond to TRBD1 or TRBD2 (5 bases each). From germline, CDR1 is MNHGY and CDR2 SAAAGT. Trimming took 8 bases from V and 3 from J, leaving 11 bases between them. This CDR3 comprises 12 residues. The CDR3 DNA reads TGTGCCAGCCGGGACCGAGACTACGAGCAGTACTTC. Translation: CASRDRDYEQYF.

J is TRBJ2-1 and V is TRBV20-1, with 9 bases matching TRBD1. Per germline, CDR1 DFQATT and CDR2 SNEGSKA (reference sequence). The CDR3 is 14 amino acids. Unmatched junction bases numbered 9, after V lost 7 bases and J lost 5 bases. The CDR3 DNA is TGCAGTGGCCACAGGGGGCGCCTTGACAATGAGCAGTTCTTC. Protein: CSGHRGRLDNEQFF.

The chain is built from TRBV6-1 and TRBJ1-5; D unresolved. Per the germline V gene, CDR1 is MNHNS and CDR2 is SASEGT. The V end was cut by 6 bases, the J end by 0 bases, with 15 bases between. This CDR3 region has 16 residues. CDR3 sequence: CASSPGEGDSNQPQHF. In DNA, the CDR3 is TGTGCCAGCAGCCCCGGGGAAGGCGATAGCAATCAGCCCCAGCATTTT.

This clonotype was observed once. Written as DNA, the CDR3 is TGTGCCAGCAGCTCTACGACAGGGGGCGCCGAGTTTTTT. This gives the protein CASSSTTGGAEFF. The V and J genes are TRBV7-8 and TRBJ1-4; 10 nucleotides match TRBD1. The CDR3 extends over 13 amino acids. V lost 4 bases and J lost 16; bases outside the gene matches: 9. The V gene's germline CDR1 is SGHVS and CDR2 FQNEAQ.

This clonotype was seen at least ten times. This chain uses TRBV7-2 with TRBJ1-2; a possible D gene is TRBD1 (6 bases). This CDR3 is 12 amino acids long. Trimming shortened V by 2 bases and J by 8 bases, and 9 bases separated the two germline ends. CDR1 is SGHTA and CDR2 is FQGNSA in the germline V gene. For the CDR3, the DNA is TGTGCCAGCAGCTTACAGGGGAGCGGCTACACCTTC. Protein product: CASSLQGSGYTF.

V is TRBV4-3 and J is TRBJ2-7; 7 bases line up with TRBD1. V was pared by 1 base and J by 3 bases, with 3 bases of the junction left unmatched. CDR3 length equals 14 residues. Germline-derived CDR1 and CDR2 are LGHNA and YSLEER. CDR3 DNA sequence: TGCGCCAGCAGCCAAGTCACAGGGGACTACGAGCAGTACTTC. This encodes CASSQVTGDYEQYF.

V and J are TRBV9 and TRBJ2-5, with 7 bases identical to TRBD1. The trim removed 3 bases at V and 0 bases at J, leaving 2 bases unmatched. This CDR3 contains 14 residues. CDR1 is SGDLS, CDR2 YYNGEE, per germline. CDR3 loop: CASSAGQYQETQYF. CDR3 DNA: TGTGCCAGCAGCGCGGGACAGTACCAAGAGACCCAGTACTTC. Complete variable domain (other parts from reference TRBV9 and TRBJ2-5): DSGVTQTPKHLITATGQRVTLRCSPRSGDLSVYWYQQSLDQGLQFLIQYYNGEERAKGNILERFSAQQFPDLHSELNLSSLELGDSALYFCASSAGQYQETQYFGPGTRLLVL.

Turning to this clonotype: The CDR3 does not close with the conserved phenylalanine or tryptophan, likely indicating a read error. The V and J genes are TRBV5-4 and TRBJ2-1; 10 nucleotides line up with TRBD1. With 4 bases clipped from V and 4 bases from J, the junction kept 5 bases outside the gene matches. This CDR3 spans 15 amino acids. CDR1 and CDR2 (germline): SGHNT, YYREEE (reference sequence). This CDR3 is CASSPRTGGYNEQFL. The CDR3 region has the DNA TGTGCCAGCAGCCCTCGGACAGGGGGTTACAATGAGCAGTTCCTC.

The table lists this clonotype with many counts. The CDR3 DNA reads as TGCGCCAGCAGGGAGAAAAACATTCAGTACTTC. Its translation: CASREKNIQYF. The J gene is TRBJ2-4, the V gene TRBV5-1, with no clear D. This CDR3 is built from 11 residues. Germline CDR1 reads SGHRS; CDR2 reads YFSETQ. The germline V and J ends were trimmed by 5 bases and 4 bases, with 4 bases remaining between them.

V usage is TRBV28 and J usage is TRBJ2-5; 7 bases are a match to TRBD1. CDR3 length: 14 residues. CDR1 is MDHEN, CDR2 SYDVKM, per germline. The V segment lost 3 bases and the J segment 7 bases; nucleotides outside the gene matches: 8. The CDR3 sequence is CASSFFDRAGTQYF. The CDR3 region has the DNA TGTGCCAGCAGTTTCTTTGACAGGGCGGGGACCCAGTACTTC.

V is TRBV5-1 and J is TRBJ2-1; D is perhaps TRBD1 or TRBD2 (6 bases each). Per the germline V gene, CDR1 is SGHRS and CDR2 is YFSETQ. CDR3 length: 15 residues. Trimming pared 5 bases from V and 5 bases from J, leaving 17 bases between. The CDR3 DNA sequence: TGCGCCAGCAGTACTCTTTCGGGGGCCGACAATGAGCAGTTCTTC. Amino acid sequence: CASSTLSGADNEQFF.

This clonotype was detected many times. This chain uses TRBV2 with TRBJ2-3; the D gene is possibly TRBD2 (5 bases). The V and J ends lost 2 bases and 6 bases respectively, with 12 bases between them. The CDR3 has 14 residues. Germline V lookup: CDR1 SNHLY, CDR2 FYNNEI. This CDR3 reads CASSENKGSDTQYF. The CDR3, as DNA: TGTGCCAGCAGTGAAAATAAAGGGAGTGATACGCAGTATTTT.